This T cell receptor (beta chain) was identified in a study of spatial heterogeneity in lung cancer (dated by TCRdb to between 2017 and 2020). Notes on the research overall: Beta-chain transcripts were consistently detected in greater numbers than alpha-chain transcripts, which likely reflects a higher abundance of beta-chain transcripts. Nonsynonymous mutation counts, determined by whole-exome sequencing of tumor tissue, were related to features of the TCR repertoire. In non-small cell lung cancer, the study quantitatively compared TCR alpha and beta repertoires across several tumor regions, matched nontumor lung, and blood. At surgery, over 200 tumor regions, 61 to 75 matched nontumor lung samples and 56 PBMC samples were TCR-sequenced for both alpha and beta chains. In the raw uncorrected reads, each unique combination of TCR and UMI appeared on average more than ten times.

This clonotype occurred a few times. There is no known antigen for this receptor. Per-base quality was not reported, and no clone a single base away is much larger than it. Library preparation employed 5' RACE. Sequencer: NextSeq 500. In the TCR library protocol, a unique molecular identifier was attached to each TCR cDNA molecule so that PCR and sequencing errors could be corrected. The authors' analysis ran thus. TCR identification, UMI-based error correction and CDR3 extraction were performed with Decombinator tools. TCRs above a frequency of 2 per 1,000, corresponding to the top 1% of the tumor frequency distribution, were defined as expanded. Renyi diversity was computed with the R vegan package after each repertoire had been subsampled 100 times to 5,000 TCRs. CDR3 similarity networks were constructed using string-kernel similarity of amino acid triplets, with links drawn between CDR3s whose pairwise similarity was above 0.82. Clones were called with MiXCR by TCRdb after fastp trimmed the public reads at Q25, and only in-frame beta chains were retained. One record per CDR3 amino acid sequence lists the most common genes and DNA. These V and J calls rely on TCRdb rather than the paper's analysis. The sample yields roughly 50,000 distinct CDR3 sequences; 7.5% to 8% were counted once. About 12% of the sample comes from the top ten.

What the authors observed across the whole study: Ubiquitous expanded tumor TCRs were found in blood more often at tumor resection than at routine follow-up. Additional single-cell paired TCR alpha and beta sequencing was considered necessary to confirm, at a functional level, the hypothesis that regional TCRs recognize regional mutations.

V and J lose 0 bases and 10 bases, and a span of 13 bases separates them. CDR1 is given as GTSNPN and CDR2 as SVGIG, both from the germline V gene (reference sequence). Including the terminal cysteine and phenylalanine, the CDR3 comprises 13 residues. Solely the CDR3 DNA is kept, with 39 bases framed from the first base. The intended sense of this specimen's time point label: sample taken at primary tumor resection. For TCR sequencing, whole RNA was extracted from tumor and nontumor lung tissue, or from cryopreserved PBMC samples, and no cell sorting was done. Samples were obtained from approximately 77 patients with early-stage, untreated non-small cell lung cancer from the lung TRACERx cohort. A patient was chosen for TCR sequencing only when enough RNA was available from at least two tumor regions.

The rearrangement combines TRBV30 with TRBJ1-5; TRBD1 is possibly the D segment (6 matching bases). Specimen: PBMCs, collected at surgery. The sequence came from a female donor with early-stage non-small cell lung cancer. The DNA sequence reads TGTGCCTGGAGTGTACAGGGAACTGGTCCCCAGCATTTT. Its coded protein is CAWSVQGTGPQHF.